Shown below are 31 T cell receptor beta chains from a single sample sequenced in a study of Ad26.COV2.S vaccination and SARS-CoV-2 variants. The sample's treatment: over 15 received Ad26.COV2.S at low or high dose, single or two shots; roughly 5 received placebo; per-sample allocation not given. Specimens were obtained on day 63 following the first vaccine or placebo injection. TCRdb's copy holds only in-frame clones and misses some; the assay was immunoSEQ multiplex PCR. The sample includes about 400,000 clones, approximately 92% seen only once; the top ten take under 2%. This sample comprised peripheral blood, obtained in a trial of Ad26.COV2.S vaccine versus placebo. These receptors came from a person between 18 and 65 years old who received the Ad26.COV2.S COVID-19 vaccine or a placebo.

J is TRBJ2-1 and V is TRBV10-3; D is perhaps TRBD1 (6 bases). This CDR3 spans 11 amino acids. Germline V lookup: CDR1 ENHRY, CDR2 SYGVKD. Trimming shortened V by 2 bases and J by 10 bases, and 6 bases separated the two germline ends. The CDR3 protein is CAISEGGEQFF. The CDR3 nucleotides are TGTGCCATCAGTGAGGGGGGCGAGCAGTTCTTC.

This clone came up once. The rearrangement joins TRBV19 to TRBJ1-2; D is unclear. The germline CDR1 and CDR2 sequences are LNHDA and SQIVND (reference sequence). Between the trimmed V and J ends, which lost 0 bases and 4 bases, there was a span of 12 bases. There are 15 residues in the CDR3. The CDR3 bases are TGTGCCAGTAGTATAGAGGGCCACGGCGCCTATGGCTACACCTTC. Residues: CASSIEGHGAYGYTF.

This sequence joins TRBV6-5 and TRBJ2-3; 10 bases are shared with TRBD2. The CDR3 is 14 residues long. Trimming cost V 5 bases and J 4 bases; bases outside gene matches: 3. Looked up from germline, CDR1 is MNHEY and CDR2 is SVGAGI. The CDR3 DNA is TGTGCCAGCAGTCCTAGCGGGGGAGCAGATACGCAGTATTTT. This encodes CASSPSGGADTQYF.

The chain carries TRBV7-2 and TRBJ2-3; a weak D match, TRBD2 (6 bases). The germline gives CDR1 SGHTA, CDR2 FQGNSA. CDR3 length equals 14 residues. Trimming pared 5 bases from V and 7 bases from J, leaving 16 bases between. In DNA, the CDR3 is TGTGCCAGCAGCAGGTTCGGGGGAGCTAATACGCAGTATTTT. Protein product: CASSRFGGANTQYF.

On this clone itself: The sample holds other DNA sequences that translate to the same CDR3. The chain is built from TRBV7-2 and TRBJ1-5; TRBD1 might be the D (5 bases). The V gene's germline CDR1 is SGHTA and CDR2 FQGNSA. This CDR3 contains 14 residues. V shed 1 base and J shed 2 bases, with 6 bases lying between them. CDR3 sequence reads: CASSLGGGNQPQHF. In DNA, the CDR3 is TGTGCCAGCAGCTTAGGAGGGGGCAATCAGCCCCAGCATTTT.

The chain is built from TRBV24-1 and TRBJ1-2; maybe TRBD1 (5 bases). The CDR3 length is 13 residues. Deletions cut 5 bases from V and 7 bases from J, with 13 bases between. Germline assignment: CDR1 KGHDR and CDR2 SFDVKD. CDR3 region: CATSAGTNAGYTF. CDR3 coding DNA: TGTGCCACCAGTGCCGGGACTAACGCTGGCTACACCTTC.

The chain uses TRBV11-2 and TRBJ2-3; TRBD1 aligns across 9 bases. CDR1 SGHAT and CDR2 FQNNGV come from the germline V gene. The CDR3 sequence is 16 residues long. With 5 bases clipped from V and 1 base from J, the junction kept 7 bases outside the gene matches. The CDR3 here is CASSLQGALGTDTQYF. CDR3 bases: TGTGCCAGCAGCCTACAGGGGGCGCTGGGCACAGATACGCAGTATTTT.

This chain connects TRBV7-2 to TRBJ2-7; 7 bases fit TRBD2. The trim removed 4 bases at V and 5 bases at J, leaving 11 bases unmatched. The CDR3 totals 15 residues. The germline V gene encodes CDR1 SGHTA and CDR2 FQGNSA. CDR3 nucleotides: TGTGCCAGCAGCTCCCGTATAGCGGGTAACCACGAGCAGTACTTC. Translated: CASSSRIAGNHEQYF.

This rearrangement joins TRBV9 to TRBJ1-2; 7 bases fit TRBD1. The CDR3 covers 16 residues. V shed 0 bases, J shed 4 bases, and the junction held 9 bases outside the gene matches. Looked up from germline, CDR1 is SGDLS and CDR2 is YYNGEE. The CDR3 bases are TGTGCCAGCAGCGTAGCCCCCCTCGACAGGGCCTATGGCTACACCTTC. Protein product: CASSVAPLDRAYGYTF.

CDR3 residues: CASSYAPTYEQYF. The CDR3 nucleotides read TGTGCCAGCAGTTACGCTCCGACCTACGAGCAGTACTTC. The chain joins TRBV6-2 or TRBV6-3 to TRBJ2-7, with D hard to call. With 2 bases removed from V and 2 bases from J, the gap between germline ends came to 7 bases. The germline V gene has CDR1 MNHEY and CDR2 SVGEGT. This CDR3 comprises 13 residues.

The V call is TRBV4-3, the J call TRBJ1-4, with unresolved D. Germline V gene lookup returns CDR1 LGHNA and CDR2 YSLEER. The V and J ends lost 3 bases and 4 bases respectively, with 15 bases between them. The length of the CDR3 is 16 residues. CDR3 region: CASSHHTSSINEKLFF. CDR3 nucleotide sequence: TGCGCCAGCAGCCACCACACATCATCAATTAATGAAAAACTGTTTTTT.

The V gene is TRBV11-2, the J gene TRBJ2-7; D not resolved. Germline CDR1 and CDR2: SGHAT and FQNNGV. The CDR3 has 13 residues. The V end was cut by 1 base, the J end by 5 bases, with 9 bases between. CDR3: CASSLAPTDEQYF. Here the CDR3 DNA reads TGTGCCAGCAGCTTAGCCCCAACCGACGAGCAGTACTTC.

The rearrangement links TRBV4-1 to TRBJ2-1, with 7 nucleotides matching TRBD2. V gave up 4 bases and J gave up 10 bases; unmatched junction bases: 4. The germline V gene has CDR1 MGHRA and CDR2 YSYEKL. The CDR3 is 12 residues long. The CDR3 sequence: CASSPRRGEQFF. The CDR3, as DNA: TGCGCCAGCAGCCCCCGGCGGGGGGAGCAGTTCTTC.

The chain recombines TRBV5-1 with TRBJ2-1; D is perhaps TRBD1 (6 bases). Germline V CDR1 and CDR2: SGHRS, YFSETQ. Trimming pared 0 bases from V and 6 bases from J, leaving 16 bases between. The CDR3 is made up of 16 amino acids. The CDR3 DNA follows: TGCGCCAGCAGCTTGGCCTGGCAGGGGATGGGCAATGAGCAGTTCTTC. This translates into CASSLAWQGMGNEQFF.

The genes are TRBV7-2 and TRBJ2-7, with 11 positions matching TRBD2. Germline trimming cut 1 base from V and 6 bases from J; bases unmatched to any gene: 5. The CDR3 consists of 15 residues. Germline CDR1 reads SGHTA; CDR2 reads FQGNSA. The CDR3 coding sequence is TGTGCCAGCAGCTTAGGAACTAGCGGGGGCCTCGAGCAGTACTTC. The encoded protein is CASSLGTSGGLEQYF.

In this sample, this clone turned up once. This chain links TRBV6-6 with TRBJ2-1; 11 bases agree with TRBD2. V lost 7 bases and J lost 5; bases outside the gene matches: 7. This CDR3 is 15 amino acids long. CDR1 and CDR2 from the germline V gene are MNHNY and SVGAGI (reference sequence). The CDR3 loop reads CASTPGTSGNNEQFF. The CDR3 DNA reads TGTGCCAGCACCCCCGGGACTAGCGGAAACAATGAGCAGTTCTTC.

This sequence joins TRBV9 and TRBJ1-1, with 10 bases lining up with TRBD1. V shed 4 bases and J 4 bases; nucleotides not matched to a gene: 7. Germline CDR1 and CDR2: SGDLS and YYNGEE. There are 15 residues in the CDR3. Written as DNA, the CDR3 is TGTGCCAGCAGCACCGGGACAGGGGTAGGCACTGAAGCTTTCTTT. Translating gives CASSTGTGVGTEAFF.

The chain couples TRBV5-1 to TRBJ2-1; TRBD2 agrees at 10 bases. Trimming at V came to 3 bases and at J to 0 bases, leaving 6 bases not matched to a gene. This CDR3 spans 17 amino acids. Germline-derived CDR1 and CDR2 are SGHRS and YFSETQ. The chain's CDR3 is CASSSGTSVPSYNEQFF. The CDR3 DNA reads TGCGCCAGCAGCTCCGGGACTAGCGTTCCCTCCTACAATGAGCAGTTCTTC.

V gene TRBV14 combines with J gene TRBJ1-4; D might be TRBD1 (6 bases). Trimming removed 4 bases at V and 7 bases at J, with 19 bases between. Germline CDR1 is SGHDN and CDR2 is FVKESK. This CDR3 has 16 amino acids. CDR3 protein: CASSRFDSSRGEKLFF. CDR3 in DNA: TGTGCCAGCAGCCGATTCGATTCCTCCAGGGGTGAAAAACTGTTTTTT.

This clone has a handful of counts. The chain recombines TRBV18 with TRBJ1-2; TRBD1 is a possible D gene (5 bases). This CDR3 region has 14 residues. Per germline, CDR1 KGHSH and CDR2 LQKENI. V lost 3 bases and J 8 bases, leaving 16 bases between the germline ends. CDR3 loop: CASSPLEGVEGYTF. For the CDR3, the DNA is TGTGCCAGCTCACCCTTAGAAGGGGTAGAAGGCTACACCTTC.

This clone was observed once. This chain joins TRBV4-3 and TRBJ2-1; the match to TRBD1 covers 7 bases. The V segment lost 3 bases and the J segment 9 bases; nucleotides outside the gene matches: 2. The CDR3 length is 12 residues. Germline V gene data show CDR1 as LGHNA and CDR2 as YSLEER. CDR3 bases: TGCGCCAGCAGCCACCGGACAGGTGAGCAGTTCTTC. Its translation is CASSHRTGEQFF.

The rearrangement links TRBV20-1 to TRBJ1-6; D call uncertain. The V and J ends lost 3 bases and 12 bases respectively, with 15 bases between them. Germline-derived CDR1 and CDR2 are DFQATT and SNEGSKA (reference sequence). The CDR3 spans 13 residues. The CDR3 DNA sequence: TGCAGTGCTAGTGAGGAAGAAGGGCGACCCCTCCACTTT. It specifies CSASEEEGRPLHF.

This chain connects TRBV6-5 to TRBJ2-3; 8 nucleotides match TRBD1. With V trimmed by 7 bases and J by 4 bases, 10 bases remained unmatched. CDR3 size: 15 residues. Germline V lookup: CDR1 MNHEY, CDR2 SVGAGI. CDR3 nucleotides: TGTGCCAGCACCTGGACAGGGTTTCGGTCAGATACGCAGTATTTT. Translating it yields CASTWTGFRSDTQYF.

The V call is TRBV20-1, the J call TRBJ2-2; no clear D. The V gene lost 3 bases and the J gene lost 1 base, with 6 bases spanning the gap. There are 13 residues in the CDR3. CDR1 and CDR2 (germline): DFQATT, SNEGSKA (reference sequence). The CDR3 sequence: CSASGENTGELFF. CDR3 coding DNA: TGCAGTGCTAGTGGCGAGAACACCGGGGAGCTGTTTTTT.

This rearrangement joins TRBV19 to TRBJ2-7; D not certain. CDR1 is LNHDA, CDR2 SQIVND, per germline (reference sequence). V lost 1 base, J lost 3 bases, and 16 bases lay in between. The CDR3 runs to 16 residues. The CDR3 sequence is CASSIGGMGFLYEQYF. CDR3 DNA: TGTGCCAGTAGTATAGGCGGAATGGGGTTTCTCTACGAGCAGTACTTC.

A single count supports this clone. The CDR3, as DNA: TGCGCCAGCAGCTTGACTAGCGGGGGTTATGAGCAGTTCTTC. Residues: CASSLTSGGYEQFF. The chain couples TRBV5-1 to TRBJ2-1, with 11 bases aligning to TRBD2. Trimming at V came to 1 base and at J to 8 bases, leaving 2 bases not matched to a gene. Germline CDR1 is SGHRS and CDR2 is YFSETQ. The CDR3 sequence is 14 residues long.

The rearrangement uses TRBV5-1 and TRBJ1-4; D ambiguous. V was cut by 4 bases and J by 0 bases, with 7 bases left in between. The germline CDR1 and CDR2 sequences are SGHRS and YFSETQ. The CDR3 runs 14 residues. The CDR3 bases are TGCGCCAGCAGCCCTTCTACAACTAATGAAAAACTGTTTTTT. This codes for CASSPSTTNEKLFF. Based on the CDR3 plus reference TRBV5-1 and TRBJ1-4, the full variable domain is KAGVTQTPRYLIKTRGQQVTLSCSPISGHRSVSWYQQTPGQGLQFLFEYFSETQRNKGNFPGRFSGRQFSNSRSEMNVSTLELGDSALYLCASSPSTTNEKLFFGSGTQLSVL.

The rearrangement links TRBV6-5 to TRBJ1-1, with 12 bases lining up with TRBD1. The length of the CDR3 is 15 residues. The V gene's germline CDR1 is MNHEY and CDR2 SVGAGI. Losses at the gene ends were 6 bases for V and 6 bases for J; bases not matched to a gene: 8. The CDR3 sequence: CASSRGGTGGPEAFF. The CDR3, as DNA: TGTGCCAGCAGCCGAGGGGGGACAGGGGGCCCTGAAGCTTTCTTT.

V is TRBV5-6 and J is TRBJ1-4; possibly TRBD1 for D (5 bases). V lost 2 bases and J 4 bases, leaving 9 bases between the germline ends. This CDR3 comprises 14 residues. Per the germline V gene, CDR1 is SGHDT and CDR2 is YYEEEE. Written as DNA, the CDR3 is TGTGCCAGCAGCTTCGAGGGGTATAATGAAAAACTGTTTTTT. It specifies CASSFEGYNEKLFF.

V is TRBV9 and J is TRBJ1-4; D unresolved. The CDR3 loop spans 15 amino acids. Germline CDR1 and CDR2: SGDLS and YYNGEE. The ends were cut back, 1 base at V and 3 bases at J, with 10 bases in the middle. The CDR3: CASSVTGRANEKLFF. In DNA, the CDR3 is TGTGCCAGCAGCGTAACGGGTAGGGCTAATGAAAAACTGTTTTTT.

Concerning this clone: Within the sample, other DNA sequences also encode this same CDR3. This chain uses TRBV4-1 with TRBJ2-2; D is perhaps TRBD2 (6 bases). Germline lookup yields CDR1 MGHRA and CDR2 YSYEKL. Trimming left V 1 base short and J 5 bases short, with 8 bases between. The CDR3 length is 14 residues. The DNA for the CDR3 is TGCGCCAGCAGCCAAGTTGGAGGGACCGGGGAGCTGTTTTTT. As protein: CASSQVGGTGELFF.